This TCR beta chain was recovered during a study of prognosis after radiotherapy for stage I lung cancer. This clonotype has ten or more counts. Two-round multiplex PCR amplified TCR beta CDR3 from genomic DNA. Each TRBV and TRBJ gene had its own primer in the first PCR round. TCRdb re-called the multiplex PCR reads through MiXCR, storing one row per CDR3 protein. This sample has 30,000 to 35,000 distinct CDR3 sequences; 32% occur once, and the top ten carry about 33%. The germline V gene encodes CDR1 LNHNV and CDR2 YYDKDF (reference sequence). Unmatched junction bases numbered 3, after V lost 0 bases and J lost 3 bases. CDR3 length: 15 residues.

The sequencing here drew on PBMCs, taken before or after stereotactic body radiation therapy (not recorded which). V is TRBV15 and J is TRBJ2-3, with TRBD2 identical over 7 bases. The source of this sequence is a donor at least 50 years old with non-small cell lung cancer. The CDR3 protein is CATSREWGGTDTQYF. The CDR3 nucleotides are TGTGCCACCAGCAGAGAGTGGGGGGGGACAGATACGCAGTATTTT.